These 22 T cell receptor beta chains were all obtained from the same sample, sequenced in a study of blood T cell repertoires in COVID-19. The assay was immunoSEQ multiplex PCR, and TCRdb's table has in-frame clones only and misses some. The table records 450,000 or so clones, roughly 87% of them present only once. The sample taken for sequencing was PBMCs or T cells enriched from blood (not recorded which). The receptors were gathered from a man aged 18 to 30 who had recovered from COVID-19.

This clone was seen once. This CDR3 is also generated by other DNA sequences in the sample. J is TRBJ2-3 and V is TRBV7-9; TRBD2 agrees at 9 bases. V lost 4 bases to trimming and J lost 1 base; unmatched junction nucleotides: 3. Germline assignment: CDR1 SEHNR and CDR2 FQNEAQ (reference sequence). The CDR3 sequence is 15 residues long. For the CDR3, the DNA is TGTGCCAGCAGCTATTTAGCGGGAGGCACAGATACGCAGTATTTT. Translated, it gives CASSYLAGGTDTQYF.

The chain recombines TRBV3-1 (or the pseudogene TRBV3-2) with TRBJ1-2; D is perhaps TRBD1 (6 bases). Germline lookup yields CDR1 LGHDT and CDR2 YNNKEL (reference sequence). Trimming removed 8 bases at V and 2 bases at J, with 12 bases between. The CDR3 covers 13 residues. CDR3 bases: TGTGCCAGCGGTAAAGGACAGAACTATGGCTACACCTTC. Residues: CASGKGQNYGYTF.

The rearrangement links TRBV28 to TRBJ1-1; TRBD1 aligns across 7 bases. V shed 6 bases and J 3 bases; nucleotides not matched to a gene: 7. CDR3 length: 14 residues. Germline V gives CDR1 MDHEN, CDR2 SYDVKM. This chain's CDR3 is CASREQGRYTEAFF. The CDR3 DNA reads TGTGCCAGCAGGGAACAGGGGAGGTACACTGAAGCTTTCTTT. Drawing the rest from reference TRBV28 and TRBJ1-1, the complete variable domain is DVKVTQSSRYLVKRTGEKVFLECVQDMDHENMFWYRQDPGLGLRLIYFSYDVKMKEKGDIPEGYSVSREKKERFSLILESASTNQTSMYLCASREQGRYTEAFFGQGTRLTVV.

This rearrangement joins TRBV7-6 to TRBJ2-2, with TRBD1 identical over 11 bases. Trimming at V came to 6 bases and at J to 5 bases, leaving 11 bases not matched to a gene. CDR1 SGHVS and CDR2 FNYEAQ come from the germline V gene. This CDR3 comprises 17 residues. The CDR3 sequence is CASSPDRGRKRTGELFF. CDR3 coding DNA: TGTGCCAGCAGTCCGGACAGGGGGCGAAAGAGGACCGGGGAGCTGTTTTTT.

The rearrangement uses TRBV2 and TRBJ1-2, with 9 bases matching TRBD1. The V gene end was trimmed by 5 bases and the J gene end by 4 bases; junction bases not matched to a gene: 5. Germline V lookup: CDR1 SNHLY, CDR2 FYNNEI. This CDR3 is built from 14 residues. The CDR3 reads CASSRTGGAYGYTF. In DNA form, the CDR3 reads TGTGCCAGCAGTCGAACAGGGGGCGCCTATGGCTACACCTTC.

This clone was counted a single time. This sequence joins TRBV5-1 and TRBJ2-7, with D perhaps matching TRBD2 (6 bases). The CDR3 has 14 residues. Germline V gene lookup returns CDR1 SGHRS and CDR2 YFSETQ. V lost 0 bases to trimming and J lost 5 bases, with 12 bases between them. DNA of the CDR3: TGCGCCAGCAGCTTGGGACAGCCGGGGGACGAGCAGTACTTC. Its translation is CASSLGQPGDEQYF.

The gene calls are TRBV27 and TRBJ2-1; perhaps TRBD2 as D (5 bases). The CDR3 totals 18 residues. V lost 6 bases, J lost 9 bases, and 30 bases lay in between. Germline V gene data show CDR1 as MNHEY and CDR2 as SMNVEV (reference sequence). The CDR3: CASSHLLQMGVVGAEQFF. The DNA for the CDR3 is TGTGCCAGCAGCCATCTCCTCCAGATGGGAGTTGTCGGTGCTGAGCAGTTCTTC.

This clone was picked up one time. The CDR3 DNA follows: TGTGCCTGGAGTCCACGACTAGCGGGGGAGCGTGGTCGGTACTTC. Residues: CAWSPRLAGERGRYF. The chain combines TRBV30 with TRBJ2-7; TRBD2 aligns across 12 bases. This CDR3 has 15 residues. The V gene end was trimmed by 2 bases and the J gene end by 12 bases; junction bases not matched to a gene: 14. Per the germline V gene, CDR1 is GTSNPN and CDR2 is SVGIG (reference sequence).

Notes on this clone: Other DNA sequences in this sample translate to the same CDR3. This chain connects TRBV7-2 to TRBJ1-5; 8 bases map to TRBD1. Germline CDR1 SGHTA, CDR2 FQGNSA. The J segment lost 6 bases and the V segment lost 3 bases, leaving 7 bases of the junction unmatched. CDR3 length equals 15 residues. The CDR3 sequence is CASSFSGTGGQPQHF. The CDR3 DNA is TGTGCCAGCAGCTTCTCCGGGACAGGAGGTCAGCCCCAGCATTTT.

The chain joins TRBV28 to TRBJ1-2; 10 bases match TRBD1. This CDR3 has 14 residues. Germline V gives CDR1 MDHEN, CDR2 SYDVKM. V shed 8 bases, J shed 2 bases, and the junction held 5 bases outside the gene matches. CDR3 residues: CASGDRGRNYGYTF. DNA of the CDR3: TGTGCCAGCGGGGACAGGGGCAGGAACTATGGCTACACCTTC.

V usage is TRBV10-3 and J usage is TRBJ1-1, with unresolved D. The germline V and J ends were trimmed by 7 bases and 4 bases, with 13 bases remaining between them. Germline CDR1 and CDR2: ENHRY and SYGVKD. The CDR3 is made up of 13 amino acids. CDR3 in amino acids: CAITDSAGTEAFF. As DNA, the CDR3 is TGTGCCATCACAGATTCGGCGGGCACTGAAGCTTTCTTT.

The V call is TRBV7-8, the J call TRBJ1-6; no reliable D call. Germline V gene lookup returns CDR1 SGHVS and CDR2 FQNEAQ. This CDR3 is 12 amino acids long. V lost 2 bases to trimming and J lost 8 bases, with 4 bases between them. The DNA of the CDR3 is TGTGCCAGCAGCTTACCGGATTCACCCCTCCACTTT. Translated, it gives CASSLPDSPLHF.

The chain carries TRBV5-1 and TRBJ1-4; 9 nucleotides agree with TRBD1. This CDR3 contains 16 residues. V lost 0 bases to trimming and J lost 7 bases; unmatched junction nucleotides: 7. Looked up from germline, CDR1 is SGHRS and CDR2 is YFSETQ. The CDR3 sequence: CASSLGDRAKPEKLFF. The CDR3 nucleotides read TGCGCCAGCAGCTTGGGGGACAGGGCCAAACCTGAAAAACTGTTTTTT.

This chain links TRBV11-2 with TRBJ2-5; 10 bases fit TRBD2. The germline CDR1 and CDR2 sequences are SGHAT and FQNNGV. The J segment lost 2 bases and the V segment lost 0 bases, leaving 6 bases of the junction unmatched. The CDR3 contains 17 residues. CDR3: CASSLDTEAGGQETQYF. The CDR3 DNA is TGTGCCAGCAGCTTAGACACGGAAGCGGGGGGGCAAGAGACCCAGTACTTC.

The chain has TRBV27 and TRBJ2-7, with 7 bases aligning to TRBD1. V lost 3 bases to trimming and J lost 5 bases; unmatched junction nucleotides: 7. The CDR3 extends over 14 amino acids. Germline V gene data show CDR1 as MNHEY and CDR2 as SMNVEV (reference sequence). The chain's CDR3 is CASSFGDRADEQYF. The CDR3 nucleotides read TGTGCCAGCAGTTTTGGGGACAGAGCGGACGAGCAGTACTTC.

V is TRBV15 and J is TRBJ1-5; 8 bases fit TRBD1. CDR3 length equals 16 residues. Germline V gene sequence: CDR1 LNHNV, CDR2 YYDKDF (reference sequence). V was pared by 4 bases and J by 4 bases, with 9 bases of the junction left unmatched. CDR3 DNA sequence: TGTGCCACCAGCACCCGAACAGGGGGGTGGAATCAGCCCCAGCATTTT. Its translation: CATSTRTGGWNQPQHF.

The V call is TRBV24-1, the J call TRBJ1-5; tentatively, D is TRBD1 (5 bases). In germline, CDR1 is KGHDR, CDR2 SFDVKD. Trimming removed 5 bases from V and 5 bases from J, with 12 bases in between. The CDR3 loop spans 14 amino acids. The CDR3 region has the DNA TGTGCCACCAGTGCATCAGGGAATGATCAGCCCCAGCATTTT. Its translation is CATSASGNDQPQHF.

V and J are TRBV18 and TRBJ1-1, with D hard to call. Germline V gene sequence: CDR1 KGHSH, CDR2 LQKENI. The V gene lost 2 bases and the J gene lost 4 bases, with 8 bases spanning the gap. This CDR3 has 13 residues. As DNA, the CDR3 is TGTGCCAGCTCACCAGAGCACCCCACTGAAGCTTTCTTT. This sequence encodes CASSPEHPTEAFF.

The chain couples TRBV10-3 to TRBJ1-5; possibly TRBD1 for D (5 bases). Between the trimmed V and J ends, which lost 8 bases and 4 bases, there was a span of 9 bases. The CDR3 loop spans 12 amino acids. From germline, CDR1 is ENHRY and CDR2 SYGVKD. The CDR3 DNA reads as TGTGCCATCGGGACTGCTAATCAGCCCCAGCATTTT. This encodes CAIGTANQPQHF.

A remark on this clone: Other DNA sequences in this sample translate to the same CDR3. The V and J genes are TRBV7-9 and TRBJ1-2; tentatively, D is TRBD1 (6 bases). The germline CDR1 and CDR2 sequences are SEHNR and FQNEAQ (reference sequence). The V and J ends lost 3 bases and 2 bases respectively, with 7 bases between them. The CDR3 sequence is 13 residues long. Here the CDR3 DNA reads TGTGCCAGCAGCTTGCAGGGGAACTATGGCTACACCTTC. Translating gives CASSLQGNYGYTF.

V usage is TRBV20-1 and J usage is TRBJ2-7; perhaps TRBD2 as D (6 bases). The V and J ends lost 3 bases and 6 bases respectively, with 18 bases between them. The length of the CDR3 is 14 residues. Germline CDR1 is DFQATT and CDR2 is SNEGSKA (reference sequence). In DNA, the CDR3 is TGCAGTGCTAGTCTTATCACGGGAGCCCGCGAGCAGTACTTC. Amino acids: CSASLITGAREQYF.

The J gene is TRBJ1-3, the V gene TRBV20-1, with 7 bases aligning to TRBD1. This CDR3 is built from 14 residues. V gave up 3 bases and J gave up 3 bases; unmatched junction bases: 5. CDR1 DFQATT and CDR2 SNEGSKA come from the germline V gene (reference sequence). Written as DNA, the CDR3 is TGCAGTGCTAGTCGACAGGGTGTTGGAAACACCATATATTTT. This gives the protein CSASRQGVGNTIYF.